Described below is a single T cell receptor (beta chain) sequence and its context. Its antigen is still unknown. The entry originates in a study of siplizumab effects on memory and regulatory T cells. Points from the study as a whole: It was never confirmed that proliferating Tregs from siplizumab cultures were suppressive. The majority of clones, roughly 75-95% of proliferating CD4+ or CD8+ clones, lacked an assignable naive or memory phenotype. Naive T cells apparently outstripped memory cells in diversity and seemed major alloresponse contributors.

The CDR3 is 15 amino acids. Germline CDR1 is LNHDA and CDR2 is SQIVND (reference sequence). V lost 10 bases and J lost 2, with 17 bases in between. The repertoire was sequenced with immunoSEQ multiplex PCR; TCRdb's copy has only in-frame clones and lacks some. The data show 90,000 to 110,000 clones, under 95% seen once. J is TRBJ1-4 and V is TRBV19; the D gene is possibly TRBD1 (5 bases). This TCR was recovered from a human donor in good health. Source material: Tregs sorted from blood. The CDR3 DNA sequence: TGTGCCACCGGCCAAGGGCGGGGGACTAATGAAAAACTGTTTTTT. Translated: CATGQGRGTNEKLFF.